The 32 T cell receptor beta chains listed next were all sequenced from one sample in a study of blood T cells in healthy people across ages. A sample-barcoded 5' primer and a J-beta primer mix were used in a second PCR of about 7 to 12 cycles. TCRdb fed the 5' RACE reads into MiXCR, producing one record per CDR3 protein. In the table there are 1.5 million to 2 million distinct CDR3 sequences, roughly 50% of which are singletons. The sequenced sample was blood. The receptors come from a woman between 40 and 55 years old in good health.

The V call is TRBV7-9, the J call TRBJ2-3; 7 bases map to TRBD2. The CDR3 has 18 residues. The germline CDR1 and CDR2 sequences are SEHNR and FQNEAQ (reference sequence). V dropped 5 bases and J dropped 5; count of bases not matched to a gene: 19. The CDR3 DNA reads as TGTGCCAGCAGCCCTCCCCGGGGGGTCCCTTCCATACGAGATACGCAGTATTTT. This translates into CASSPPRGVPSIRDTQYF. Full variable domain (remainder filled in from reference TRBV7-9 and TRBJ2-3): DTGVSQNPRHKITKRGQNVTFRCDPISEHNRLYWYRQTLGQGPEFLTYFQNEAQLEKSRLLSDRFSAERPKGSFSTLEIQRTEQGDSAMYLCASSPPRGVPSIRDTQYFGPGTRLTVL.

V gene TRBV29-1 combines with J gene TRBJ1-1; the D is unclear. The CDR3 sequence is 15 residues long. The V gene's germline CDR1 is SQVTM and CDR2 ANQGSEA. The V end lost 4 bases, the J end lost 1 base, and 16 bases lay between the germline ends. This CDR3 reads CSVGTLLRPNTEAFF. Here the CDR3 DNA reads TGCAGCGTTGGGACCCTTTTACGTCCGAACACTGAAGCTTTCTTT.

The rearrangement uses TRBV6-2 or TRBV6-3 and TRBJ2-7; unclear D gene. Trimming removed 5 bases from V and 5 bases from J, with 19 bases in between. CDR1 is MNHEY and CDR2 is SVGEGT in the germline V gene. The CDR3 runs 15 residues. The CDR3, as DNA: TGTGCCAGCAGTCCATTAGTACGCGCTGCCCACGAGCAGTACTTC. This encodes CASSPLVRAAHEQYF.

The CDR3 region has the DNA TGCAGCGTTGTCAAACAGATCTATGGCTACACCTTC. Residues: CSVVKQIYGYTF. The genes are TRBV29-1 and TRBJ1-2; D is uncertain. The CDR3 spans 12 residues. The germline V and J ends were trimmed by 4 bases and 4 bases, with 10 bases remaining between them. Germline V gene lookup returns CDR1 SQVTM and CDR2 ANQGSEA.

This clonotype was found once. The chain recombines TRBV7-2 with TRBJ2-3, with 9 bases fitting TRBD2. Trimming at V came to 2 bases and at J to 1 base, leaving 7 bases not matched to a gene. The CDR3 is 17 amino acids. The germline CDR1 and CDR2 sequences are SGHTA and FQGNSA. DNA of the CDR3: TGTGCCAGCAGCTTACGCGGGGGGGTCGTGGGCACAGATACGCAGTATTTT. Translated: CASSLRGGVVGTDTQYF.

The table lists this clonotype with a count of one. CDR3 nucleotide sequence: TGTGCCAGCAGTTACCATGGACAGGGGTTCTACGAGCAGTACTTC. Encoded protein: CASSYHGQGFYEQYF. The chain carries TRBV6-2 or TRBV6-3 and TRBJ2-5; TRBD1 aligns across 9 bases. TRBJ2-7 explains the end of the DNA better; the J call may be wrong. Per germline, CDR1 MNHEY and CDR2 SVGEGT. The CDR3 has 15 amino acids.

The chain uses TRBV20-1 and TRBJ2-3; 11 nucleotides match TRBD2. V gave up 5 bases and J gave up 2 bases; unmatched junction bases: 9. Germline V lookup: CDR1 DFQATT, CDR2 SNEGSKA (reference sequence). This CDR3 spans 16 amino acids. CDR3: CSAVNIAGGITDTQYF. As DNA, the CDR3 is TGCAGTGCTGTAAACATAGCGGGGGGGATCACAGATACGCAGTATTTT.

Only a few counts were recorded for this clonotype. The CDR3 region is CASSQDRATREQYF. The DNA for the CDR3 is TGCGCCAGCAGCCAGGACAGGGCGACGCGGGAGCAGTACTTC. The V call is TRBV4-3, the J call TRBJ2-7; TRBD1 matches 8 bases. Germline values: CDR1 LGHNA, CDR2 YSLEER. The V segment lost 3 bases and the J segment 7 bases; nucleotides outside the gene matches: 8. The CDR3 spans 14 residues.

V and J are TRBV24-1 and TRBJ2-3; tentatively, D is TRBD2 (6 bases). Looked up from germline, CDR1 is KGHDR and CDR2 is SFDVKD. The CDR3 has 15 residues. V lost 2 bases, J lost 2 bases, and 10 bases lay in between. DNA of the CDR3: TGTGCCACCAGTGATTCCCCGGGAGTCACAGATACGCAGTATTTT. Protein sequence: CATSDSPGVTDTQYF.

The chain recombines TRBV15 with TRBJ2-5; perhaps D is TRBD1 or TRBD2 (6 bases each). This CDR3 comprises 17 residues. Germline loops: CDR1 LNHNV, CDR2 YYDKDF (reference sequence). Deletions cut 3 bases from V and 2 bases from J, with 19 bases between. The CDR3: CATSSPQGRYSQETQYF. The CDR3 DNA is TGTGCCACCAGCAGCCCCCAGGGGAGGTATTCGCAAGAGACCCAGTACTTC.

The V gene is TRBV7-6, the J gene TRBJ2-1; 7 bases align to TRBD2. The closer fit of TRBJ2-7 to the DNA end suggests the J call may be wrong. The CDR3 runs 16 residues. CDR1 SGHVS and CDR2 FNYEAQ come from the germline V gene. DNA of the CDR3: TGTGCCAGCAGCTTAGCGACTAGCAGATTCTACAATGAGCAGTACTTC. Translated, it gives CASSLATSRFYNEQYF.

This clonotype has a handful of counts. The chain carries TRBV4-3 and TRBJ2-1; 12 bases align to TRBD1. Germline V CDR1 and CDR2: LGHNA, YSLEER. Unmatched junction bases numbered 5, after V lost 5 bases and J lost 9 bases. This CDR3 is 14 amino acids long. This chain's CDR3 is CASSYGTGGGEQFF. The CDR3 DNA reads as TGCGCCAGCAGCTATGGGACAGGGGGCGGTGAGCAGTTCTTC.

The chain combines TRBV12-3 or TRBV12-4 with TRBJ2-3, with D unresolved. There are 14 residues in the CDR3. Trimming took off 6 bases at V and 6 bases at J, with 16 bases between the two ends. The CDR3 bases are TGTGCCAGCAGCCTGAGCGCTCTGAGGGATACGCAGTATTTT. Translating it yields CASSLSALRDTQYF.

This chain links TRBV29-1 with TRBJ1-2, with 8 bases that match TRBD1. CDR3 length: 16 residues. V gave up 7 bases and J gave up 6 bases; unmatched junction bases: 19. Germline lookup yields CDR1 SQVTM and CDR2 ANQGSEA. Here the CDR3 DNA reads TGCAGCGCAGGGGGACAGGACAGGCCTGGGGTCCATGGCTACACCTTC. Protein sequence: CSAGGQDRPGVHGYTF.

The chain uses TRBV12-3 or TRBV12-4 and TRBJ2-5; perhaps TRBD1 as D (6 bases). The assigned J gene may be wrong: the sequence end matches TRBJ2-7 better. The CDR3 totals 16 residues. The CDR3 loop reads CASSTTGSPFSYEQYF. DNA for the CDR3: TGTGCCAGCAGCACCACAGGGTCCCCATTCTCCTACGAGCAGTACTTC.

The chain joins TRBV5-1 to TRBJ2-5, with TRBD1 matching 7 bases. The CDR3 runs to 13 residues. V shed 5 bases and J 8 bases; nucleotides not matched to a gene: 9. The V gene's germline CDR1 is SGHRS and CDR2 YFSETQ. Written as DNA, the CDR3 is TGCGCCAGCAGACAGGGGAGCGGTTTTACCCAGTACTTC. This translates into CASRQGSGFTQYF.

The V gene is TRBV27, the J gene TRBJ2-5, with TRBD2 matching over 7 bases. The length of the CDR3 is 15 residues. From germline, CDR1 is MNHEY and CDR2 SMNVEV (reference sequence). The J segment lost 5 bases and the V segment lost 6 bases, leaving 12 bases of the junction unmatched. Written as DNA, the CDR3 is TGTGCCAGCAGAACCCATCCTAGCGGTAGGGAGACCCAGTACTTC. Translated, it gives CASRTHPSGRETQYF.

This clonotype has more than one count but fewer than ten. The rearrangement joins TRBV27 to TRBJ2-3; D is unresolved. This CDR3 has 14 residues. Trimming shortened V by 5 bases and J by 1 base, and 10 bases separated the two germline ends. The germline gives CDR1 MNHEY, CDR2 SMNVEV (reference sequence). DNA of the CDR3: TGTGCCAGCAGTAAGGCCCGGGGCACAGATACGCAGTATTTT. It specifies CASSKARGTDTQYF.

The chain carries TRBV10-1 and TRBJ2-6; D remains ambiguous. The length of the CDR3 is 14 residues. Trimming took 3 bases from V and 2 from J, leaving 5 bases between them. From germline, CDR1 is WNHNN and CDR2 SYGVQD (reference sequence). The CDR3 sequence is CASSDTAGANVLTF. As DNA, the CDR3 is TGCGCCAGCAGTGACACGGCTGGGGCCAACGTCCTGACTTTC.

The V and J genes are TRBV20-1 and TRBJ1-5; D gene unclear. CDR1 DFQATT and CDR2 SNEGSKA come from the germline V gene (reference sequence). V gave up 3 bases and J gave up 0 bases, with 15 bases separating them. The CDR3 is 16 residues long. In DNA form, the CDR3 reads TGCAGTGCTAGGGTTAATTGGGCTGATAGCAATCAGCCCCAGCATTTT. It specifies CSARVNWADSNQPQHF.

V and J are TRBV3-1 and TRBJ1-2; 8 nucleotides agree with TRBD1. This CDR3 region has 15 residues. V shed 4 bases, J shed 8 bases, and the junction held 12 bases outside the gene matches. Germline-derived CDR1 and CDR2 are LGHDT and YNNKEL (reference sequence). The CDR3 coding sequence is TGTGCCAGCAGCCCCACCCCACGACAGGGGCGAGGCTACACCTTC. This codes for CASSPTPRQGRGYTF.

This clonotype has only a few counts. The V gene is TRBV7-2, the J gene TRBJ2-4; D remains unclear. Germline values: CDR1 SGHTA, CDR2 FQGNSA. This CDR3 region has 13 residues. V lost 4 bases and J lost 7, with 11 bases in between. The CDR3 is CASSSIADNIQYF. The CDR3 DNA is TGTGCCAGCAGCTCAATAGCTGACAACATTCAGTACTTC.

The chain recombines TRBV11-1 with TRBJ2-7, with D possibly being TRBD1 (6 bases). V dropped 5 bases and J dropped 2 bases, with 10 bases sitting between them. Per germline, CDR1 SGHAT and CDR2 FQDESV (reference sequence). This CDR3 is built from 13 residues. CDR3 in amino acids: CASSRQATYEQYF. The CDR3, as DNA: TGTGCCAGCAGCCGACAGGCTACCTACGAGCAGTACTTC.

This chain joins TRBV28 and TRBJ2-7; D gene uncertain. Germline lookup yields CDR1 MDHEN and CDR2 SYDVKM. CDR3 length equals 15 residues. V was pared by 7 bases and J by 2 bases, with 18 bases between. In nucleotides, the CDR3 is TGTGCCAGCATCCCCGCGGCCCCCGCCGCCTACGAGCAGTACTTC. It is translated as CASIPAAPAAYEQYF.

For this clonotype: A junction end diverges from the germline sequence, so it may reflect a read error. The V gene is TRBV7-3, the J gene TRBJ2-6; D unresolved. This CDR3 region has 14 residues. The germline V gene encodes CDR1 SGHTA and CDR2 FQGTGA. The CDR3 coding sequence is TGTGCCGGCAGAAAAAGCTCTGGGGCCAACGTCCTGACTTTC. As protein: CAGRKSSGANVLTF.

The V gene is TRBV9, the J gene TRBJ2-1; TRBD2 is a possible D gene (5 bases). Trimming pared 0 bases from V and 13 bases from J, leaving 17 bases between. CDR3 size: 14 residues. Germline loops: CDR1 SGDLS, CDR2 YYNGEE. As DNA, the CDR3 is TGTGCCAGCAGCGTAGATAGTGGATGGGAGACCCAGTTCTTC. It encodes CASSVDSGWETQFF.

J is TRBJ2-1 and V is TRBV18; D not certain. The length of the CDR3 is 13 residues. The V gene lost 2 bases and the J gene lost 7 bases, with 9 bases spanning the gap. From germline, CDR1 is KGHSH and CDR2 LQKENI. This CDR3 is CASSPGWDNEQFF. The CDR3, as DNA: TGTGCCAGCTCACCAGGTTGGGATAATGAGCAGTTCTTC.

This clonotype was seen at least ten times. The chain joins TRBV7-2 to TRBJ2-5, with TRBD1 matching 11 bases. Germline V gene lookup returns CDR1 SGHTA and CDR2 FQGNSA. The CDR3 loop spans 14 amino acids. Trimming cost V 6 bases and J 5 bases; bases outside gene matches: 5. CDR3 amino acids: CASSRTGGAETQYF. In DNA, the CDR3 is TGTGCCAGCAGTCGGACAGGGGGCGCTGAGACCCAGTACTTC.

The chain joins TRBV5-6 to TRBJ2-5; no clear D. This CDR3 has 12 residues. Trimming pared 2 bases from V and 11 bases from J, leaving 13 bases between. Germline CDR1 SGHDT, CDR2 YYEEEE. The chain's CDR3 is CASSLTMDEQYF. The CDR3 DNA reads as TGTGCCAGCAGCTTAACTATGGATGAGCAGTACTTC.

V and J are TRBV7-9 and TRBJ1-4; D is unclear. Per germline, CDR1 SEHNR and CDR2 FQNEAQ (reference sequence). The ends were cut back, 2 bases at V and 4 bases at J, with 11 bases in the middle. The CDR3 contains 15 residues. CDR3 sequence: CASSLIGGFNEKLFF. The CDR3 DNA follows: TGTGCCAGCAGCTTAATCGGCGGGTTTAATGAAAAACTGTTTTTT.

V is TRBV7-2 and J is TRBJ2-1, with TRBD2 as a possible D gene (5 bases). This CDR3 region has 15 residues. Between the trimmed V and J ends, which lost 5 bases and 6 bases, there was a span of 17 bases. Germline CDR1 reads SGHTA; CDR2 reads FQGNSA. DNA of the CDR3: TGTGCCAGCAGCCGTAGCGAGGGTCTAGTCAATGAGCAGTTCTTC. Translating it yields CASSRSEGLVNEQFF.

This chain uses TRBV7-2 with TRBJ2-5; perhaps TRBD1 as D (6 bases). Trimming shortened V by 4 bases and J by 1 base, and 16 bases separated the two germline ends. The germline V gene encodes CDR1 SGHTA and CDR2 FQGNSA. The CDR3 covers 16 residues. CDR3 in amino acids: CASSSMAGASQETQYF. The DNA of the CDR3 is TGTGCCAGCAGCTCAATGGCAGGGGCTTCCCAAGAGACCCAGTACTTC.